Listed here are 13 T cell receptor beta chains from one sample, sequenced in a study of Ad26.COV2.S vaccination and SARS-CoV-2 variants (dated by TCRdb to the early 2020s). The sample's treatment or condition label, in plain terms: 19 received Ad26.COV2.S at low or high dose, single or two shots; several received placebo; per-sample allocation not given. Repertoires of vaccine and placebo recipients were sequenced from samples collected on day 63 after the first injection. Preparation of the library involved the immunoSEQ multiplex PCR assay. In TCRdb, the immuneACCESS table is reduced to in-frame sequences with V and J assigned. These tables do not hold every clone; where another copy was compared, an unresolved V gene accounts for under half, and the others remain unexplained. The sample has fewer than 600,000 clones on record, 80% to 90% of them singletons. The ten most abundant clones make up 1.7% of the sample.

This material consisted of peripheral blood, taken in a trial of Ad26.COV2.S vaccine versus placebo. These receptors were taken from a person between 18 and 59 years old who received the Ad26.COV2.S COVID-19 vaccine or a placebo.

V usage is TRBV14 and J usage is TRBJ1-2; tentatively, D is TRBD1 (6 bases). Trimming removed 3 bases at V and 4 bases at J, with 15 bases between. The CDR3 has 15 amino acids. CDR1 is SGHDN, CDR2 FVKESK, per germline. The CDR3 DNA sequence: TGTGCCAGCAGCCAGGCCCGGTCACAGGGCTATGGCTACACCTTC. It codes for CASSQARSQGYGYTF.

This clone has at least ten counts. V is TRBV7-2 and J is TRBJ1-3; D remains unclear. This CDR3 comprises 16 residues. V was clipped by 5 bases and J by 4 bases, with 18 bases between them. Germline V gene sequence: CDR1 SGHTA, CDR2 FQGNSA. The CDR3 DNA sequence: TGTGCCAGCAGCCCAGAAATACCGGGAACGGGAAACACCATATATTTT. Protein: CASSPEIPGTGNTIYF.

The chain uses TRBV18 and TRBJ2-7; 8 nucleotides agree with TRBD2. The CDR3 consists of 15 residues. CDR1 and CDR2 from the germline V gene are KGHSH and LQKENI. After removal of 8 bases from V and 1 base from J, the junction contained 10 bases not matched to a gene. CDR3 DNA: TGTGCCAGCGCCCCGGGAGGGGGTAAATCCTACGAGCAGTACTTC. Translating it yields CASAPGGGKSYEQYF.

This sequence joins TRBV18 and TRBJ1-1; possibly TRBD1 for D (5 bases). This CDR3 region has 15 residues. Germline CDR1 and CDR2: KGHSH and LQKENI. The V and J ends lost 1 base and 4 bases respectively, with 13 bases between them. CDR3 nucleotide sequence: TGTGCCAGCTCACCACGGGGGGTGGAGGGCACTGAAGCTTTCTTT. Its protein product is CASSPRGVEGTEAFF.

The chain has TRBV5-1 and TRBJ1-6, with 8 bases matching TRBD1. V was clipped by 0 bases and J by 8 bases; unmatched bases: 7. Germline lookup yields CDR1 SGHRS and CDR2 YFSETQ. The CDR3 spans 16 residues. This CDR3 reads CASSLAQGAPDSPLHF. CDR3 nucleotides: TGCGCCAGCAGCTTGGCGCAGGGGGCGCCGGATTCACCCCTCCACTTT.

Comments on this clone: Other DNA sequences in this sample translate to the same CDR3. The chain carries TRBV12-3 or TRBV12-4 and TRBJ1-5; no reliable D call. The V end was cut by 5 bases, the J end by 4 bases, with 9 bases between. There are 13 residues in the CDR3. This CDR3 is CASSLLENQPQHF. CDR3 in DNA: TGTGCCAGCAGTCTACTGGAAAATCAGCCCCAGCATTTT.

The V gene is TRBV7-9, the J gene TRBJ1-1; the match to TRBD1 covers 8 bases. This CDR3 is built from 17 residues. The V segment lost 7 bases and the J segment 5 bases; nucleotides outside the gene matches: 18. Per germline, CDR1 SEHNR and CDR2 FQNEAQ (reference sequence). The CDR3 spells CASILGTGLLSGTEAFF. DNA of the CDR3: TGTGCCAGCATCCTCGGGACAGGACTTCTCTCGGGGACTGAAGCTTTCTTT.

The chain uses TRBV9 and TRBJ1-1, with D possibly TRBD1 on 5 matching bases. CDR1 and CDR2 from the germline V gene are SGDLS and YYNGEE. Trimming took off 4 bases at V and 0 bases at J, with 22 bases between the two ends. CDR3 length: 18 amino acids. CDR3 coding DNA: TGTGCCAGCAGCCCTCGTCCGGGGCCCCCGAGGGTGAACACTGAAGCTTTCTTT. Its translation is CASSPRPGPPRVNTEAFF.

The chain combines TRBV4-3 with TRBJ2-5, with 9 bases that match TRBD2. Germline V gene data show CDR1 as LGHNA and CDR2 as YSLEER. Trimming at V came to 8 bases and at J to 3 bases, leaving 4 bases not matched to a gene. CDR3 length equals 13 residues. CDR3 protein: CASAGGVKETQYF. CDR3 nucleotides: TGCGCCAGCGCGGGGGGGGTGAAAGAGACCCAGTACTTC.

The genes are TRBV10-2 and TRBJ1-4; TRBD1 is a possible D gene (6 bases). This CDR3 has 14 residues. Trimming removed 4 bases from V and 3 bases from J, with 9 bases in between. Germline CDR1 reads WSHSY; CDR2 reads SAAADI. The CDR3 sequence is CASSVGGSNEKLFF. DNA for the CDR3: TGCGCCAGCAGTGTGGGGGGCTCTAATGAAAAACTGTTTTTT.

The V gene is TRBV10-2, the J gene TRBJ2-2; 11 bases align to TRBD1. V trimming: 7 bases; J trimming: 4 bases; junction bases outside the gene matches: 2. The CDR3 contains 14 residues. Germline CDR1 is WSHSY and CDR2 is SAAADI. Here the CDR3 DNA reads TGCGCCAGCAAAGGGACAGGGGGCACCGGGGAGCTGTTTTTT. It specifies CASKGTGGTGELFF.

The rearrangement uses TRBV27 and TRBJ1-6; D might be TRBD1 (6 bases). V was pared by 7 bases and J by 0 bases, with 13 bases between. This CDR3 is 16 amino acids long. CDR1 is MNHEY, CDR2 SMNVEV, per germline (reference sequence). Here the CDR3 reads CASTLTGSSYNSPLHF. CDR3 DNA sequence: TGTGCCAGCACCTTAACAGGGAGCTCCTATAATTCACCCCTCCACTTT.

The chain combines TRBV19 with TRBJ2-1, with 7 bases lining up with TRBD1. Trimming removed 2 bases from V and 8 bases from J; junction bases left unmatched: 9. The CDR3 loop spans 15 amino acids. The V gene's germline CDR1 is LNHDA and CDR2 SQIVND (reference sequence). CDR3 bases: TGTGCCAGTAGTATAAGACAGGGAACGGGGCATGAGCAGTTCTTC. Protein sequence: CASSIRQGTGHEQFF.